The 26 T cell receptor beta chains given below trace back to one sample, sequenced in a study of response to subunit inactivated influenza vaccine. TCRdb analysed the RT-PCR reads with MiXCR anew, one entry per CDR3 protein. The sample consists of 500,000 or so distinct CDR3 sequences, about a tenth of them appearing once. Sequencing was performed on PBMCs from blood, taken about 40 days after vaccination. These receptor sequences come from a man aged 45-60 years who received an inactivated influenza vaccine.

This clonotype was recorded at least ten times. J is TRBJ2-4 and V is TRBV6-5; 9 bases align to TRBD1. Germline values: CDR1 MNHEY, CDR2 SVGAGI. The ends lost 0 bases at V and 0 bases at J; junction bases unmatched: 3. The CDR3 has 17 amino acids. The CDR3 DNA follows: TGTGCCAGCAGTTACTCGACAGGGGGTCTAGCCAAAAACATTCAGTACTTC. Translated, it gives CASSYSTGGLAKNIQYF.

This clonotype was seen repeatedly, ten times or more. This rearrangement joins TRBV6-5 to TRBJ2-2; the match to TRBD2 covers 8 bases. Germline-derived CDR1 and CDR2 are MNHEY and SVGAGI. The CDR3 is 17 residues long. J gave up 0 bases and V 2 bases, and 5 bases lay outside the gene matches. The CDR3 DNA sequence: TGTGCCAGCAGTTACGCGGGACTAGGTTCGAACACCGGGGAGCTGTTTTTT. This gives the protein CASSYAGLGSNTGELFF.

The rearrangement uses TRBV12-3 or TRBV12-4 and TRBJ1-6, with TRBD1 identical over 8 bases. The V and J ends lost 6 bases and 7 bases, in that order; junction bases with no gene match: 8. The CDR3 has 15 residues. For the CDR3, the DNA is TGTGCCAGCAGGAAGACAGGGGATACGAATTCACCCCTCCACTTT. This translates into CASRKTGDTNSPLHF.

This clonotype appeared a few times. The chain links TRBV11-2 to TRBJ2-7; D is uncertain. Trimming shortened V by 4 bases and J by 2 bases, and 15 bases separated the two germline ends. The CDR3 runs to 15 residues. Germline V lookup: CDR1 SGHAT, CDR2 FQNNGV. The CDR3 sequence is CASSSLRRSTYEQYF. The CDR3, as DNA: TGTGCCAGCAGCTCACTACGGCGGAGCACCTACGAGCAGTACTTC. Together with reference TRBV11-2 and TRBJ2-7, the CDR3 gives the full variable domain: EAGVAQSPRYKIIEKRQSVAFWCNPISGHATLYWYQQILGQGPKLLIQFQNNGVVDDSQLPKDRFSAERLKGVDSTLKIQPAKLEDSAVYLCASSSLRRSTYEQYFGPGTRLTVT.

Worth noting for this clonotype: This sequence may be a read error, since a much larger clone differs from it by one base. The V gene is TRBV20-1, the J gene TRBJ2-7; 9 bases fit TRBD1. The junction had 7 bases not matched to a gene; V was cut back by 4 bases and J by 6 bases. CDR1 is DFQATT and CDR2 is SNEGSKA in the germline V gene (reference sequence). The CDR3 covers 13 residues. Here the CDR3 reads CSATGQGRGEQYF. The CDR3, as DNA: TGCAGTGCTACGGGACAGGGACGTGGCGAGCAGTACTTC.

In this sample, this clonotype turned up a few times. The chain links TRBV7-9 to TRBJ1-2, with a tentative D call TRBD1 (6 bases). CDR3 length: 13 residues. V lost 1 base to trimming and J lost 6 bases, with 9 bases between them. Germline CDR1 reads SEHNR; CDR2 reads FQNEAQ (reference sequence). CDR3 nucleotide sequence: TGTGCCAGCAGCTTAGGGAACAGGGATGGCTACACCTTC. Its protein product is CASSLGNRDGYTF.

This clonotype occurred many times. This sequence joins TRBV6-1 and TRBJ2-1, with 8 nucleotides matching TRBD2. The germline CDR1 and CDR2 sequences are MNHNS and SASEGT. The CDR3 has 16 residues. V was clipped by 5 bases and J by 0 bases; unmatched bases: 6. The CDR3 loop is CASSPPAGGSYNEQFF. The CDR3 DNA reads as TGTGCCAGCAGTCCTCCGGCGGGAGGCTCCTACAATGAGCAGTTCTTC.

The chain recombines TRBV7-8 with TRBJ2-1; TRBD2 might be the D (8 bases). The CDR3 is 20 residues long. V was cut by 5 bases and J by 4 bases, with 30 bases left in between. Germline CDR1 reads SGHVS; CDR2 reads FQNEAQ. The CDR3 coding sequence is TGTGCCAGCAGCCCAGGGACCGCCGGGACAGCTACTAGCGGTTACAATGAGCAGTTCTTC. It is translated as CASSPGTAGTATSGYNEQFF.

The DNA for the CDR3 is TGTGCCAGCAGCTTGGGACAGAAAACCTACGAGCAGTACTTC. This gives the protein CASSLGQKTYEQYF. This sequence joins TRBV7-6 and TRBJ2-7; 7 bases agree with TRBD1. Unmatched junction bases numbered 4, after V lost 3 bases and J lost 2 bases. The CDR3 covers 14 residues. Germline loops: CDR1 SGHVS, CDR2 FNYEAQ.

Regarding this clonotype: This could be a read error, since a much larger clone is one nucleotide away. The V and J genes are TRBV20-1 and TRBJ2-1, with 10 bases identical to TRBD2. The CDR3 consists of 16 residues. CDR1 DFQATT and CDR2 SNEGSKA come from the germline V gene (reference sequence). Unmatched junction bases numbered 11, after V lost 2 bases and J lost 7 bases. CDR3 sequence: CSARSRISGRMNEQFF. The CDR3 nucleotides read TGCAGTGCTAGATCTCGGATTAGCGGGAGGATGAATGAGCAGTTCTTC.

This clonotype showed up just a few times. The J gene is TRBJ1-6, the V gene TRBV15; maybe TRBD1 (5 bases). Trimming left V 2 bases short and J 9 bases short, with 14 bases between. The CDR3 has 15 amino acids. The V gene's germline CDR1 is LNHNV and CDR2 YYDKDF (reference sequence). CDR3 amino acids: CATSRRRADRSPLHF. The CDR3 DNA reads TGTGCCACCAGCAGACGCAGGGCAGATCGTTCACCCCTCCACTTT. The full variable domain, its missing parts supplied by reference TRBV15 and TRBJ1-6, is DAMVIQNPRYQVTQFGKPVTLSCSQTLNHNVMYWYQQKSSQAPKLLFHYYDKDFNNEADTPDNFQSRRPNTSFCFLDIRSPGLGDTAMYLCATSRRRADRSPLHFGNGTRLTVT.

This clonotype was seen only a few times. This chain uses TRBV6-2 or TRBV6-3 with TRBJ2-1, with 7 bases that match TRBD2. Germline assignment: CDR1 MNHEY and CDR2 SVGEGT. This CDR3 is 13 amino acids long. V was clipped by 5 bases and J by 9 bases; unmatched bases: 7. The DNA for the CDR3 is TGTGCCAGCAGTATCGGCGGGAGCATTGAGCAGTTCTTC. Its protein product is CASSIGGSIEQFF.

The table lists this clonotype with many counts. The chain uses TRBV18 and TRBJ2-7, with D maybe TRBD2 (5 bases). Germline V gives CDR1 KGHSH, CDR2 LQKENI. This CDR3 has 14 residues. V lost 2 bases and J 6 bases, leaving 14 bases between the germline ends. The CDR3 region is CASSPEGFDREQYF. The CDR3 DNA reads TGTGCCAGCTCACCAGAGGGTTTTGACCGCGAGCAGTACTTC.

V and J are TRBV4-3 and TRBJ1-3; D uncertain. The CDR3 runs to 15 residues. Per germline, CDR1 LGHNA and CDR2 YSLEER. V lost 2 bases, J lost 4 bases, and 12 bases lay in between. CDR3 DNA sequence: TGCGCCAGCAGCCAATTTGCACAGATAGGAAACACCATATATTTT. Its protein product is CASSQFAQIGNTIYF.

This chain connects TRBV7-6 to TRBJ2-1; D ambiguous. This CDR3 spans 15 amino acids. Germline CDR1 reads SGHVS; CDR2 reads FNYEAQ. The V and J ends lost 1 base and 5 bases respectively, with 12 bases between them. CDR3 DNA sequence: TGTGCCAGCAGCTTAGATCTTCAGCGCCACAATGAGCAGTTCTTC. Translated, it gives CASSLDLQRHNEQFF.

This clonotype has ten or more counts. The chain is built from TRBV20-1 and TRBJ1-5, with TRBD1 identical over 7 bases. This CDR3 contains 15 residues. With V trimmed by 5 bases and J by 4 bases, 11 bases remained unmatched. Per the germline V gene, CDR1 is DFQATT and CDR2 is SNEGSKA (reference sequence). CDR3 sequence: CSAVNPGQLNQPQHF. DNA for the CDR3: TGCAGTGCTGTAAACCCGGGACAGCTTAATCAGCCCCAGCATTTT.

V gene TRBV11-2 combines with J gene TRBJ2-7; 9 bases agree with TRBD1. CDR1 is SGHAT and CDR2 is FQNNGV in the germline V gene. Trimming took 5 bases from V and 2 from J; bases not matched to a gene: 10. CDR3 length: 16 amino acids. This chain's CDR3 is CASSLRSGQGPYEQYF. The CDR3 DNA sequence: TGTGCCAGCAGCCTACGAAGCGGACAGGGGCCCTACGAGCAGTACTTC.

The chain recombines TRBV10-3 with TRBJ2-5; D gene uncertain. Germline lookup yields CDR1 ENHRY and CDR2 SYGVKD. The CDR3 is 13 amino acids. With 6 bases removed from V and 2 bases from J, the gap between germline ends came to 10 bases. The CDR3 spells CAIRWRLQETQYF. The CDR3, as DNA: TGTGCCATCAGGTGGAGACTTCAAGAGACCCAGTACTTC.

This clonotype has only a few counts. This chain's CDR3 is CASSGTNYGYTF. The CDR3, as DNA: TGTGCCAGCTCAGGAACAAACTATGGCTACACCTTC. This rearrangement joins TRBV7-9 to TRBJ1-2; D unresolved. Trimming removed 8 bases at V and 2 bases at J, with 9 bases between. This CDR3 has 12 amino acids. Germline lookup yields CDR1 SEHNR and CDR2 FQNEAQ (reference sequence).

In this sample, this clonotype turned up a few times. The chain has TRBV5-1 and TRBJ2-3, with 7 bases fitting TRBD1. The V gene end was trimmed by 0 bases and the J gene end by 5 bases; junction bases not matched to a gene: 6. CDR1 SGHRS and CDR2 YFSETQ come from the germline V gene. The CDR3 loop spans 15 amino acids. DNA of the CDR3: TGCGCCAGCAGCTTGGGCCCGAGACAGGGAGATACGCAGTATTTT. It yields the protein CASSLGPRQGDTQYF. The whole variable domain, filled in from reference TRBV5-1 and TRBJ2-3, reads KAGVTQTPRYLIKTRGQQVTLSCSPISGHRSVSWYQQTPGQGLQFLFEYFSETQRNKGNFPGRFSGRQFSNSRSEMNVSTLELGDSALYLCASSLGPRQGDTQYFGPGTRLTVL.

This clonotype came up many times. The gene calls are TRBV11-2 and TRBJ2-7; D is ambiguous. The V and J ends lost 2 bases and 3 bases respectively, with 8 bases between them. The CDR3 has 13 residues. CDR1 and CDR2 (germline): SGHAT, FQNNGV. The CDR3 here is CASSLTDVYEQYF. The CDR3 DNA is TGTGCCAGCAGCTTAACTGATGTCTACGAGCAGTACTTC.

V usage is TRBV6-1 and J usage is TRBJ2-1, with D possibly TRBD1 on 6 matching bases. The V end lost 4 bases, the J end lost 8 bases, and 12 bases lay between the germline ends. The CDR3 is made up of 13 amino acids. Germline lookup yields CDR1 MNHNS and CDR2 SASEGT. CDR3 DNA: TGTGCCAGCAGTGGGGGGCGCGGGTATGAGCAGTTCTTC. Its protein is CASSGGRGYEQFF.

The V call is TRBV5-5, the J call TRBJ2-1, with D maybe TRBD2 (6 bases). This CDR3 is 15 amino acids long. V lost 4 bases and J 3 bases, leaving 14 bases between the germline ends. The V gene's germline CDR1 is SGHKS and CDR2 YYEKEE (reference sequence). The CDR3 nucleotides are TGTGCCAGCAGCCCGGGACTCACCAACTACAATGAGCAGTTCTTC. As protein: CASSPGLTNYNEQFF.

This clonotype was recorded at least ten times. The chain employs TRBV29-1 and TRBJ2-3, with D perhaps TRBD1 (5 bases). CDR1 and CDR2 from the germline V gene are SQVTM and ANQGSEA. This CDR3 has 13 amino acids. Trimming shortened V by 4 bases and J by 2 bases, and 10 bases separated the two germline ends. The CDR3 DNA follows: TGCAGCGTTGGTGGACACACCACAGATACGCAGTATTTT. This gives the protein CSVGGHTTDTQYF.

The chain employs TRBV27 and TRBJ2-1; no reliable D call. V lost 6 bases to trimming and J lost 10 bases, with 10 bases between them. Germline assignment: CDR1 MNHEY and CDR2 SMNVEV (reference sequence). CDR3 length: 11 residues. The CDR3 loop reads CASSAWGEQFF. The CDR3 nucleotides are TGTGCCAGCAGCGCTTGGGGAGAGCAGTTCTTC.

The V gene is TRBV6-2 or TRBV6-3, the J gene TRBJ2-3, with D tentatively TRBD1 (6 bases). CDR3 length: 17 residues. Trimming left V 2 bases short and J 3 bases short, with 18 bases between. Germline CDR1 and CDR2: MNHEY and SVGEGT. The CDR3 protein is CASSYPPGHHRTDTQYF. The CDR3 DNA is TGTGCCAGCAGTTACCCTCCGGGACACCATCGGACAGATACGCAGTATTTT.